The next 24 T cell receptor beta chains were all read from a single sample in a study of shared clonotypes between healthy human individuals. Naive CD8 cells lacked CD45RO and underwent positive selection for CCR7, leaving out terminally differentiated effector memory CD45RA+ cells. Generated by immunoSEQ multiplex PCR, the TCRdb table keeps only in-frame clones and is missing some. Here the sample spans fewer than 1 million clones, approximately 96% being singletons. The specimen was naive CD8+ T cells sorted from blood. These receptors all come from a man aged 25 to 45 in good health.

The chain recombines TRBV7-8 with TRBJ2-1; TRBD2 aligns across 9 bases. This CDR3 contains 19 residues. Germline V gene lookup returns CDR1 SGHVS and CDR2 FQNEAQ. With V trimmed by 4 bases and J by 9 bases, 22 bases remained unmatched. CDR3 protein: CASSYPVTRLAEFNREQFF. The CDR3 DNA follows: TGTGCCAGCAGCTACCCCGTTACCCGACTAGCGGAGTTCAATCGTGAGCAGTTCTTC.

The V and J genes are TRBV9 and TRBJ2-2; 7 nucleotides match TRBD1. The V gene end was trimmed by 1 base and the J gene end by 5 bases; junction bases not matched to a gene: 2. Germline V gene sequence: CDR1 SGDLS, CDR2 YYNGEE. This CDR3 contains 14 residues. CDR3 sequence reads: CASSVTGVTGELFF. CDR3 DNA sequence: TGTGCCAGCAGCGTAACAGGGGTAACCGGGGAGCTGTTTTTT.

V is TRBV27 and J is TRBJ2-2; 9 bases agree with TRBD2. This CDR3 has 15 amino acids. J was trimmed by 7 bases and V by 7 bases; bases with no gene match: 10. Germline values: CDR1 MNHEY, CDR2 SMNVEV (reference sequence). The CDR3 DNA sequence: TGTGCCAGCACGAGGGGGCTAGCGGGAAGCGGGGAGCTGTTTTTT. It translates to CASTRGLAGSGELFF.

The genes are TRBV2 and TRBJ2-1, with D perhaps matching TRBD2 (6 bases). V lost 9 bases, J lost 0 bases, and 18 bases lay in between. Germline V gives CDR1 SNHLY, CDR2 FYNNEI. The CDR3 spans 16 residues. The CDR3 sequence is CASYPTDGSSYNEQFF. In DNA form, the CDR3 reads TGTGCCAGTTACCCAACCGACGGGAGCTCCTACAATGAGCAGTTCTTC.

The chain carries TRBV28 and TRBJ2-7; D perhaps matches TRBD1 (5 bases). V lost 4 bases and J 5 bases, leaving 12 bases between the germline ends. The V gene's germline CDR1 is MDHEN and CDR2 SYDVKM. The CDR3 spans 13 residues. CDR3 in amino acids: CASSSLRGDEQYF. CDR3 nucleotide sequence: TGTGCCAGCAGTTCCTTAAGGGGCGACGAGCAGTACTTC.

The rearrangement joins TRBV7-7 to TRBJ2-5; 8 bases are shared with TRBD2. The CDR3 spans 13 residues. From germline, CDR1 is SSHAT and CDR2 FNYEAQ (reference sequence). Trimming at V came to 5 bases and at J to 4 bases, leaving 3 bases not matched to a gene. Written as DNA, the CDR3 is TGTGCCAGCAGCGGACTAGCTTCAGAGACCCAGTACTTC. It encodes CASSGLASETQYF.

The V gene is TRBV10-3, the J gene TRBJ2-1; the match to TRBD1 covers 9 bases. The junction had 13 bases not matched to a gene; V was cut back by 2 bases and J by 8 bases. CDR1 ENHRY and CDR2 SYGVKD come from the germline V gene. The CDR3 contains 17 residues. The CDR3 DNA follows: TGTGCCATCAGTGAGCAAGCCGGGACAGGGTATTTCGATGAGCAGTTCTTC. Encoded protein: CAISEQAGTGYFDEQFF.

The J gene is TRBJ2-5, the V gene TRBV11-2; D possibly uses TRBD1 or TRBD2 (5 bases each). Trimming took 3 bases from V and 1 from J, leaving 12 bases between them. This CDR3 has 15 residues. Germline values: CDR1 SGHAT, CDR2 FQNNGV. CDR3 nucleotides: TGTGCCAGCAGCTTTTTAAGGGACCTCCAAGAGACCCAGTACTTC. This translates into CASSFLRDLQETQYF.

This clone was recorded once. The same CDR3 can be traced to other DNA sequences in this sample. The chain has TRBV9 and TRBJ1-1; D ambiguous. V was shortened by 7 bases and J by 0 bases, with 7 bases between the two germline ends. CDR1 SGDLS and CDR2 YYNGEE come from the germline V gene. This CDR3 region has 12 residues. The CDR3 region is CASGPMNTEAFF. CDR3 sequence (DNA): TGTGCCAGCGGACCGATGAACACTGAAGCTTTCTTT.

The chain has TRBV10-3 and TRBJ2-1; a weak D match, TRBD1 (5 bases). The CDR3 contains 14 residues. V was shortened by 3 bases and J by 8 bases, with 14 bases between the two germline ends. CDR1 is ENHRY and CDR2 is SYGVKD in the germline V gene. The CDR3 spells CAISDADSVHEQFF. The CDR3 region has the DNA TGTGCCATCAGTGACGCAGACAGTGTACATGAGCAGTTCTTC.

This chain joins TRBV6-5 and TRBJ2-2; D gene ambiguous. Germline V gene lookup returns CDR1 MNHEY and CDR2 SVGAGI. The CDR3 has 12 amino acids. The germline V and J ends were trimmed by 4 bases and 3 bases, with 3 bases remaining between them. CDR3 DNA: TGTGCCAGCAGTTTCGACACCGGGGAGCTGTTTTTT. Its protein product is CASSFDTGELFF.

Notes on this clone: In the same sample, other DNA sequences code for this CDR3. J is TRBJ1-2 and V is TRBV29-1; D uncertain. Germline V gene lookup returns CDR1 SQVTM and CDR2 ANQGSEA. Trimming pared 4 bases from V and 3 bases from J, leaving 9 bases between. The CDR3 runs to 12 residues. Here the CDR3 DNA reads TGCAGCGTTGCTGGACGGGACTATGGCTACACCTTC. As protein: CSVAGRDYGYTF.

The chain couples TRBV29-1 to TRBJ2-3; D not certain. V was trimmed by 4 bases and J by 4 bases, leaving 18 bases between them. Germline CDR1 is SQVTM and CDR2 is ANQGSEA. The CDR3 extends over 15 amino acids. This CDR3 is CSVAVLVRTPDTQYF. CDR3 in DNA: TGCAGCGTTGCAGTTTTGGTCCGGACCCCAGATACGCAGTATTTT.

The chain carries TRBV27 and TRBJ2-3; TRBD2 aligns across 8 bases. The germline V gene has CDR1 MNHEY and CDR2 SMNVEV (reference sequence). The CDR3 length is 16 residues. V trimming: 3 bases; J trimming: 3 bases; junction bases outside the gene matches: 8. DNA for the CDR3: TGTGCCAGCAGTTTTTTTCGACAGCGGGAGACAGATACGCAGTATTTT. It encodes CASSFFRQRETDTQYF.

The rearrangement joins TRBV10-3 to TRBJ2-7; D is undetermined. Per the germline V gene, CDR1 is ENHRY and CDR2 is SYGVKD. This CDR3 contains 13 residues. V lost 3 bases and J 5 bases, leaving 11 bases between the germline ends. CDR3 loop: CAISDDSPDEQYF. As DNA, the CDR3 is TGTGCCATCAGTGACGACTCCCCAGACGAGCAGTACTTC.

The J gene is TRBJ2-7, the V gene TRBV30, with 7 bases matching TRBD1. V lost 2 bases to trimming and J lost 5 bases; unmatched junction nucleotides: 12. This CDR3 region has 15 residues. Germline assignment: CDR1 GTSNPN and CDR2 SVGIG (reference sequence). DNA of the CDR3: TGTGCCTGGAGTATCGTAGGACAGGAGTACAACGAGCAGTACTTC. This codes for CAWSIVGQEYNEQYF.

The J gene is TRBJ2-3, the V gene TRBV7-6, with 7 bases fitting TRBD2. Germline loops: CDR1 SGHVS, CDR2 FNYEAQ. The CDR3 has 13 residues. V dropped 6 bases and J dropped 6; count of bases not matched to a gene: 6. The CDR3 bases are TGTGCCAGCAGTCTTTTCGGGGGGGATACGCAGTATTTT. It codes for CASSLFGGDTQYF.

DNA for the CDR3: TGTGCCAGCAAGGCGCTAGAAGGAATCTACGAGCAGTACTTC. Amino acid sequence: CASKALEGIYEQYF. The chain carries TRBV28 and TRBJ2-7; unclear D gene. CDR1 is MDHEN, CDR2 SYDVKM, per germline. Trimming removed 7 bases from V and 3 bases from J, with 16 bases in between. The CDR3 is 14 amino acids.

In its sample, this clone was seen once. This rearrangement joins TRBV2 to TRBJ2-2, with D perhaps TRBD2 (6 bases). The CDR3 has 15 residues. Trimming shortened V by 10 bases and J by 0 bases, and 15 bases separated the two germline ends. Per the germline V gene, CDR1 is SNHLY and CDR2 is FYNNEI. CDR3 DNA sequence: TGTGCCACCACCTTAGCGGAAACGAACACCGGGGAGCTGTTTTTT. Encoded protein: CATTLAETNTGELFF.

The gene calls are TRBV15 and TRBJ1-2, with 7 bases fitting TRBD1. The CDR3 covers 18 residues. The trim removed 1 base at V and 0 bases at J, leaving 11 bases unmatched. Per germline, CDR1 LNHNV and CDR2 YYDKDF (reference sequence). The CDR3 reads CATSRGAGQVGTNYGYTF. The CDR3 DNA reads TGTGCCACCAGCAGAGGGGCTGGACAGGTCGGGACTAACTATGGCTACACCTTC.

The chain uses TRBV7-8 and TRBJ2-2; 9 nucleotides line up with TRBD2. The germline CDR1 and CDR2 sequences are SGHVS and FQNEAQ. J was trimmed by 4 bases and V by 4 bases; bases with no gene match: 7. CDR3 size: 16 residues. CDR3: CASSSRAAGGTGELFF. Written as DNA, the CDR3 is TGTGCCAGCAGCTCCAGGGCAGCGGGAGGCACCGGGGAGCTGTTTTTT.

The chain carries TRBV7-2 and TRBJ2-7; 11 positions agree with TRBD2. This CDR3 comprises 13 residues. Germline values: CDR1 SGHTA, CDR2 FQGNSA. The trim removed 5 bases at V and 10 bases at J, leaving 7 bases unmatched. CDR3 bases: TGTGCCAGCAGCCACGGACTAGCGGGCCAACAGTACTTC. The encoded protein is CASSHGLAGQQYF.

The chain employs TRBV5-1 and TRBJ2-5, with 10 nucleotides matching TRBD1. Trimming cost V 3 bases and J 2 bases; bases outside gene matches: 16. Germline V gene sequence: CDR1 SGHRS, CDR2 YFSETQ. The CDR3 has 19 amino acids. The CDR3 nucleotides read TGCGCCAGCAGCTCTACAACCGGGACAGGGGCCGCAAGTCAAGAGACCCAGTACTTC. It specifies CASSSTTGTGAASQETQYF.

The chain has TRBV7-9 and TRBJ2-1; 8 bases match TRBD2. Looked up from germline, CDR1 is SEHNR and CDR2 is FQNEAQ (reference sequence). Germline trimming cut 1 base from V and 7 bases from J; bases unmatched to any gene: 9. The CDR3 is 16 residues long. The CDR3 sequence: CASSLVGLARGNEQFF. The CDR3, as DNA: TGTGCCAGCAGCTTAGTTGGACTAGCCCGAGGGAATGAGCAGTTCTTC.